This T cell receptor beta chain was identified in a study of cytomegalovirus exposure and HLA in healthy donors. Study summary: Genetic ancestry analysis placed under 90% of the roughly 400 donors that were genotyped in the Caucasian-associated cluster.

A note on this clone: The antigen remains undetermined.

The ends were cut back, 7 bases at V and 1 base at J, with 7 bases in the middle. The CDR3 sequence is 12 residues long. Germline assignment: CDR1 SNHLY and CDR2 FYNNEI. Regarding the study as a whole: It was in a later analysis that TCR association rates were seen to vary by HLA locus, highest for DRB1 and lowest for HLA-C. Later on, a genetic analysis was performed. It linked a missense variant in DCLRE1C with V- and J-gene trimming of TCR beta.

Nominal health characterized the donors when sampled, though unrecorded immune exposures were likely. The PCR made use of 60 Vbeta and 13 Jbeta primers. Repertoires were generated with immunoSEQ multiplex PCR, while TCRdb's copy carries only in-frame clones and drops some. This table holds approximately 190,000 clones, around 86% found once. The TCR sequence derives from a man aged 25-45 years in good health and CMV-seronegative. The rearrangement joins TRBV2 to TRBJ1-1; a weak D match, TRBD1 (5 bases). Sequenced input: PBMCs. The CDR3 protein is CASTDTNTEAFF. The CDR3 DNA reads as TGTGCCAGCACGGACACGAACACTGAAGCTTTCTTT. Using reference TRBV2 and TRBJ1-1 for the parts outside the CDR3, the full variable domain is EPEVTQTPSHQVTQMGQEVILRCVPISNHLYFYWYRQILGQKVEFLVSFYNNEISEKSEIFDDQFSVERPDGSNFTLKIRSTKLEDSAMYFCASTDTNTEAFFGQGTRLTVV.